A selection of T cell receptor beta chains follows, all from one sample in a study of blood T cell repertoires in COVID-19. The protocol was immunoSEQ multiplex PCR, while the TCRdb copy is restricted to in-frame clones and leaves out a portion. Of about 150,000 clones in the sample, approximately 86% were seen once. The material sequenced was peripheral blood. These receptors originate from a woman older than 75 with COVID-19, enrolled during active disease. Each CDR3 is given with its conserved first and last residue. Fields, in order: J gene, clone size, D gene, V gene, CDR3 DNA, CDR3 protein. A D gene is named only where the DNA matches it firmly. Size values are once, few and many counts, or a class for expanded clones, and some rows have none.

TRBJ2-7 . . TRBV28 TGTGCCAGCAGTACGGGAGGGGGCGGCTCCTACGAGCAGTACTTC CASSTGGGGSYEQYF
TRBJ1-2 . . TRBV6-5 TGTGCCAGCAGCCTTCTCGCGGGAAACTATGGCTACACCTTC CASSLLAGNYGYTF
TRBJ2-2 . . TRBV10-3 TGTGCCATCACCCCTGGACTTGGCACCGGGGAGCTGTTTTTT CAITPGLGTGELFF
TRBJ1-3 . . TRBV5-1 TGCGCCAGCAGCTTGGGCACGCCAGACTCTGGAAACACCATATATTTT CASSLGTPDSGNTIYF
TRBJ2-3 . . TRBV6-2/TRBV6-3 TGTGCCAGCAGTTACCCCAGGGTTTCCCAGGTAATCACAGATACGCAGTATTTT CASSYPRVSQVITDTQYF
TRBJ2-1 . . TRBV5-1 TGCGCCAGCAGCTCGACGAGTTGGAGCTCCTACAATGAGCAGTTCTTC CASSSTSWSSYNEQFF
TRBJ1-4 once TRBD1 TRBV28 TGTGCCAGCAGTTTACTCGAGACAGGGCCAACTAATGAAAAACTGTTTTTT CASSLLETGPTNEKLFF
TRBJ2-1 . TRBD1 TRBV5-1 TGCGCCAGCAGCCAGGGGGATTTCAATGAGCAGTTCTTC CASSQGDFNEQFF
TRBJ2-3 . . TRBV6-2/TRBV6-3 TGTGCCAGCAGTTACGAGCGGTTACTCCACACAGATACGCAGTATTTT CASSYERLLHTDTQYF
TRBJ1-1 once . TRBV3-1/TRBV3-2 TGTGCCAGCAGCCTTCGGGAGGTGCCGAACACTGAAGCTTTCTTT CASSLREVPNTEAFF
TRBJ1-1 . . TRBV28 TGTGCCAGCAGTTTACCCTCCACTGAAGCTTTCTTT CASSLPSTEAFF
TRBJ1-1 . . TRBV6-5 TGTGCCAGCACCGTACTCCCTCCGGGGGACACTGAAGCTTTCTTT CASTVLPPGDTEAFF
TRBJ2-7 . TRBD2 TRBV9 TGTGCCAGCAGCGTAAATTCGGCTAGCGGTGTCCACGAGCAGTACTTC CASSVNSASGVHEQYF
TRBJ1-1 . TRBD1 TRBV29-1 TGCAGCGGGGACAGGGACGGCACTGAAGCTTTCTTT CSGDRDGTEAFF
TRBJ2-1 medium-sized TRBD2 TRBV12-5 TGTGCTAGTGCTACGGGGGGGGTGGCCTACAATGAGCAGTTCTTC CASATGGVAYNEQFF
TRBJ2-5 . TRBD1 TRBV12-5 TGTGCTAGTGGTTTACGGTTAGGACAGGGCGAGGCCCAGTACTTC CASGLRLGQGEAQYF
TRBJ2-3 . TRBD1 TRBV5-4 TGTGCCAGCAGCAGGGACAGGGCTCCGGATACGCAGTATTTT CASSRDRAPDTQYF
TRBJ1-1 few TRBD1 TRBV19 TGTGCCAGCCGATACCGGGACAGGGGAACTGAAGCTTTCTTT CASRYRDRGTEAFF
TRBJ1-4 once TRBD1 TRBV6-6 TGTGCCAGCAGAAAATCACAGGGGTATAATGAAAAACTGTTTTTT CASRKSQGYNEKLFF
TRBJ2-5 . . TRBV5-8 TGTGCCAGCAGCTTAAGTGGGAGAGGCGAGACCCAGTACTTC CASSLSGRGETQYF
TRBJ2-7 once . TRBV27 TGTGCCAGCAGTGCCTCCGGGAGGGGGCGCGTCTCCGAGCAGTACTTC CASSASGRGRVSEQYF
TRBJ2-7 . . TRBV27 TGTGCCAGCAGTCTAAATGGGGGGAGTCGGGGCGCCGAGCAGTACTTC CASSLNGGSRGAEQYF
TRBJ1-5 . . TRBV5-5 TGTGCCAGCAGCTGGCAGGGAGGTCAGCCCCAGCATTTT CASSWQGGQPQHF
TRBJ2-2 . TRBD2 TRBV9 TGTGCCAGCAGCGTAGGGACTAGCGACACCGGGGAGCTGTTTTTT CASSVGTSDTGELFF
TRBJ1-2 . TRBD1 TRBV2 TGTGCCAGCTACAGTACAGGGGGAAACTATGGCTACACCTTC CASYSTGGNYGYTF
TRBJ2-3 . . TRBV28 TGTGCCAGCAGTTCCCCGGGTAGCGGAAGACCAGATACGCAGTATTTT CASSSPGSGRPDTQYF
TRBJ2-2 . . TRBV6-5 TGTGCCAGCAGTTCTCTTACCGGGGAGCTGTTTTTT CASSSLTGELFF
TRBJ2-1 . . TRBV27 TGTGCCAGCTGGTGGAGCGGCCGAGAGCAGTTCTTC CASWWSGREQFF
TRBJ2-7 few TRBD2 TRBV5-1 TGCGCCAGCAGCTTGGGACTAGCGGGAGGCGAGCAGTACTTC CASSLGLAGGEQYF
TRBJ1-5 . TRBD1 TRBV19 TGTGCCAGTAGTATAGAGGGGGACAGCTATCAGCCCCAGCATTTT CASSIEGDSYQPQHF
TRBJ2-7 . TRBD1 TRBV7-9 TGTGCCAGCAGCTTAGCGAGAGGGGGGACAGGGACGTACGAGCAGTACTTC CASSLARGGTGTYEQYF
TRBJ2-1 few TRBD1 TRBV18 TGTGCCAGCTCACCCTACCGGGACAGGGTATATGAGCAGTTCTTC CASSPYRDRVYEQFF
TRBJ1-1 . . TRBV3-1/TRBV3-2 TGTGCCAGCAGCCAACTCGGGGCAGGGGCTGAAGCTTTCTTT CASSQLGAGAEAFF
TRBJ2-7 . . TRBV2 TGTGCCAGCAGCCCACACATCTACGAGCAGTACTTC CASSPHIYEQYF
TRBJ1-1 few TRBD1 TRBV7-3 TGTGCCAGCAGCTTTGCCGGGACAGGGAGTGACACTGAAGCTTTCTTT CASSFAGTGSDTEAFF
TRBJ2-7 . TRBD2 TRBV5-1 TGCGCCAGCAGCTTGGAGGGTAGCGGGGGGCCCTACGAGCAGTACTTC CASSLEGSGGPYEQYF